One sample yielded the 28 T cell receptor beta chains listed below, sequenced in a study of CD8 T cells in ankylosing spondylitis. General study findings and limits: Made up of eight highly homologous variants, a TCR beta motif appeared characteristic of ankylosing spondylitis blood.

No antigen has been identified for these receptors. TCRdb re-called the 5' RACE reads with MiXCR, one entry per CDR3 protein. The data hold just under 550,000 distinct CDR3 sequences, with about 13% observed a single time. Sequenced sample: blood, either unsorted or a sorted T cell fraction (not recorded which). The receptors were sampled from a male donor with ankylosing spondylitis.

J is TRBJ2-2 and V is TRBV20-1, with TRBD2 as a possible D gene (5 bases). V lost 6 bases and J lost 0, with 11 bases in between. CDR3 size: 14 residues. The germline CDR1 and CDR2 sequences are DFQATT and SNEGSKA (reference sequence). CDR3 sequence reads: CSAPASSNTGELFF. Here the CDR3 DNA reads TGCAGTGCCCCAGCTAGCTCGAACACCGGGGAGCTGTTTTTT.

This chain uses TRBV20-1 with TRBJ2-6, with TRBD2 matching 8 bases. The V gene's germline CDR1 is DFQATT and CDR2 SNEGSKA (reference sequence). The CDR3 extends over 18 amino acids. Trimming took 0 bases from V and 1 from J; bases not matched to a gene: 8. The CDR3 DNA reads TGCAGTGCTAGAGAGGGACTAGGGATAGCTTCTGGGGCCAACGTCCTGACTTTC. Its protein product is CSAREGLGIASGANVLTF.

This clonotype occurred a few times. This chain uses TRBV27 with TRBJ2-1, with no clear D. CDR3 length: 13 residues. Looked up from germline, CDR1 is MNHEY and CDR2 is SMNVEV (reference sequence). V lost 7 bases, J lost 8 bases, and 15 bases lay in between. The CDR3 sequence is CASKPDAGDEQFF. CDR3 bases: TGTGCCAGCAAACCCGACGCTGGGGATGAGCAGTTCTTC.

There are a few counts of this clonotype. The gene calls are TRBV20-1 and TRBJ2-7, with D tentatively TRBD1 or TRBD2 (6 bases each). Trimming left V 5 bases short and J 4 bases short, with 15 bases between. The CDR3 sequence is 13 residues long. Germline V CDR1 and CDR2: DFQATT, SNEGSKA (reference sequence). The CDR3 DNA reads as TGCAGTGCTGTCGAGCGGAGGGGGTACGAGCAGTACTTC. Translated, it gives CSAVERRGYEQYF.

This clonotype has just a few counts. The rearrangement joins TRBV7-2 to TRBJ2-1; weak D call: TRBD2 (6 bases). Trimming left V 5 bases short and J 5 bases short, with 13 bases between. Germline V gene sequence: CDR1 SGHTA, CDR2 FQGNSA. The CDR3 totals 14 residues. The CDR3 DNA reads as TGTGCCAGCAGCCCCCCGACTAGTAACAATGAGCAGTTCTTC. This sequence encodes CASSPPTSNNEQFF. The full variable domain, with the rest looked up from reference TRBV7-2 and TRBJ2-1, is GAGVSQSPSNKVTEKGKDVELRCDPISGHTALYWYRQSLGQGLEFLIYFQGNSAPDKSGLPSDRFSAERTGGSVSTLTIQRTQQEDSAVYLCASSPPTSNNEQFFGPGTRLTVL.

The chain couples TRBV10-2 to TRBJ2-3; the D is unclear. Germline-derived CDR1 and CDR2 are WSHSY and SAAADI. The length of the CDR3 is 13 residues. V was clipped by 0 bases and J by 4 bases, with 5 bases between them. Here the CDR3 DNA reads TGCGCCAGCAGTGAGTCTGATTCAGATACGCAGTATTTT. This sequence encodes CASSESDSDTQYF.

This clonotype was observed a handful of times. The rearrangement uses TRBV15 and TRBJ2-6; D gene ambiguous. Trimming took 0 bases from V and 0 from J, leaving 15 bases between them. There are 19 residues in the CDR3. Germline CDR1 reads LNHNV; CDR2 reads YYDKDF (reference sequence). The CDR3 DNA sequence: TGTGCCACCAGCAGAGATTCAGGATATGGTGGCTCTGGGGCCAACGTCCTGACTTTC. It yields the protein CATSRDSGYGGSGANVLTF.

This clonotype was seen only a few times. The chain recombines TRBV7-2 with TRBJ1-1; weak D call: TRBD1 (5 bases). Germline loops: CDR1 SGHTA, CDR2 FQGNSA. Between the trimmed V and J ends, which lost 1 base and 5 bases, there was a span of 14 bases. The CDR3 is 15 residues long. The DNA for the CDR3 is TGTGCCAGCAGCTTAGTCGCAGGGACGGGTACTGAAGCTTTCTTT. It is translated as CASSLVAGTGTEAFF.

The rearrangement uses TRBV20-1 and TRBJ1-6; perhaps TRBD1 as D (5 bases). The CDR3 extends over 14 amino acids. Germline V gene sequence: CDR1 DFQATT, CDR2 SNEGSKA (reference sequence). V was pared by 1 base and J by 7 bases, with 11 bases between. CDR3 residues: CSARAGTGNSPLHF. The CDR3 nucleotides are TGCAGTGCTAGAGCCGGGACGGGCAATTCACCCCTCCACTTT.

V gene TRBV24-1 combines with J gene TRBJ2-3; no clear D gene. The germline V gene has CDR1 KGHDR and CDR2 SFDVKD. The CDR3 consists of 15 residues. Trimming took 3 bases from V and 2 from J, leaving 11 bases between them. The DNA for the CDR3 is TGTGCCACCAGTGATCTCGGACGAGACACAGATACGCAGTATTTT. Translation gives CATSDLGRDTDTQYF.

In this sample, this clonotype turned up many times. V is TRBV20-1 and J is TRBJ1-5, with unresolved D. From germline, CDR1 is DFQATT and CDR2 SNEGSKA (reference sequence). Trimming took off 0 bases at V and 4 bases at J, with 13 bases between the two ends. This CDR3 has 15 residues. Here the CDR3 reads CSARDPGIANQPQHF. The DNA for the CDR3 is TGCAGTGCTAGAGATCCCGGGATAGCGAATCAGCCCCAGCATTTT.

V is TRBV5-5 and J is TRBJ1-1; D is unclear. The CDR3 is made up of 13 amino acids. Looked up from germline, CDR1 is SGHKS and CDR2 is YYEKEE (reference sequence). The V end was cut by 0 bases, the J end by 5 bases, with 8 bases between. The CDR3: CASSLELWTEAFF. The CDR3 DNA reads as TGTGCCAGCAGCTTGGAGTTATGGACTGAAGCTTTCTTT. Full variable domain (missing parts from reference TRBV5-5 and TRBJ1-1): DAGVTQSPTHLIKTRGQQVTLRCSPISGHKSVSWYQQVLGQGPQFIFQYYEKEERGRGNFPDRFSARQFPNYSSELNVNALLLGDSALYLCASSLELWTEAFFGQGTRLTVV.

A few counts support this clonotype. CDR3 loop: CASSPTGQDSEQYF. In nucleotides, the CDR3 is TGTGCCAGCAGCCCGACGGGCCAGGACAGCGAGCAGTACTTC. The chain is built from TRBV3-1 and TRBJ2-7; weak D call: TRBD1 (6 bases). This CDR3 region has 14 residues. Germline CDR1 is LGHDT and CDR2 is YNNKEL (reference sequence). Trimming stripped 4 bases from V and 6 bases from J, with 16 bases between.

This clonotype appeared a few times. The chain recombines TRBV12-3 or TRBV12-4 with TRBJ2-5; 8 positions match TRBD1. Losses at the gene ends were 3 bases for V and 5 bases for J; bases not matched to a gene: 5. This CDR3 has 14 residues. The CDR3 nucleotides read TGTGCCAGCAGTTTCGGGCAGGGGGCGGAGACCCAGTACTTC. Encoded protein: CASSFGQGAETQYF.

This clonotype was seen repeatedly, ten times or more. The chain carries TRBV7-2 and TRBJ2-3, with TRBD1 as a possible D gene (5 bases). V was clipped by 3 bases and J by 1 base, with 11 bases between them. The CDR3 extends over 15 amino acids. Germline V lookup: CDR1 SGHTA, CDR2 FQGNSA. The CDR3 DNA reads as TGTGCCAGCAGCTTTAGGGGCAGGGGCACAGATACGCAGTATTTT. It translates to CASSFRGRGTDTQYF.

In its sample, this clonotype was seen a few times. This rearrangement joins TRBV5-5 to TRBJ2-5; no clear D gene. There are 13 residues in the CDR3. CDR1 and CDR2 from the germline V gene are SGHKS and YYEKEE (reference sequence). The V end was cut by 3 bases, the J end by 5 bases, with 11 bases between. CDR3 loop: CASSSYVSETQYF. The DNA for the CDR3 is TGTGCCAGCAGCTCTTATGTTAGCGAGACCCAGTACTTC.

The chain carries TRBV20-1 and TRBJ2-7, with 10 nucleotides matching TRBD2. Germline values: CDR1 DFQATT, CDR2 SNEGSKA (reference sequence). This CDR3 is built from 16 residues. With V trimmed by 1 base and J by 2 bases, 8 bases remained unmatched. For the CDR3, the DNA is TGCAGTGCTAGAGCGGGAAGGACTAGCGGAACCTACGAGCAGTACTTC. Amino acid sequence: CSARAGRTSGTYEQYF.

The gene calls are TRBV7-9 and TRBJ1-1; D is uncertain. Germline CDR1 reads SEHNR; CDR2 reads FQNEAQ (reference sequence). V lost 1 base and J lost 9, with 12 bases in between. The CDR3 is 13 amino acids. The CDR3 DNA follows: TGTGCCAGCAGCTTAGACGGACGAGCGAAAGCTTTCTTT. Encoded protein: CASSLDGRAKAFF.

V and J are TRBV11-2 and TRBJ1-2; weak D call: TRBD1 (6 bases). The V end was cut by 0 bases, the J end by 13 bases, with 15 bases between. CDR3 length: 13 amino acids. Germline V gene data show CDR1 as SGHAT and CDR2 as FQNNGV. CDR3 DNA sequence: TGTGCCAGCAGCTTAGATCTTGGGGGGCAAGGCACCTTC. It is translated as CASSLDLGGQGTF.

This clonotype was seen a handful of times. The rearrangement joins TRBV5-1 to TRBJ2-3; TRBD1 agrees at 10 bases. Germline V gene sequence: CDR1 SGHRS, CDR2 YFSETQ. The CDR3 loop spans 17 amino acids. The junction had 7 bases not matched to a gene; V was cut back by 0 bases and J by 3 bases. The CDR3 region has the DNA TGCGCCAGCAGCTTGGGACAGGGGGCGATGAGGACAGATACGCAGTATTTT. This encodes CASSLGQGAMRTDTQYF.

This clonotype was found a few times. V usage is TRBV30 and J usage is TRBJ2-3, with unresolved D. The CDR3 is 16 amino acids. Germline lookup yields CDR1 GTSNPN and CDR2 SVGIG (reference sequence). Trimming removed 3 bases from V and 0 bases from J, with 16 bases in between. The CDR3 spells CAWSTVRVTSTDTQYF. As DNA, the CDR3 is TGTGCCTGGAGCACGGTTAGGGTTACTAGCACAGATACGCAGTATTTT.

The V gene is TRBV4-1, the J gene TRBJ1-1; 7 bases are a match to TRBD1. Germline V gene sequence: CDR1 MGHRA, CDR2 YSYEKL. V lost 0 bases, J lost 7 bases, and 5 bases stayed unmatched. The CDR3 is made up of 14 amino acids. CDR3 protein: CASSQERGLFEAFF. For the CDR3, the DNA is TGCGCCAGCAGCCAAGAAAGGGGGCTCTTTGAAGCTTTCTTT.

On this clonotype: A read error is possible here, since a much larger clone lies one base away. The CDR3 protein is CASSLTGKETQYF. In DNA form, the CDR3 reads TGTGCCAGCAGCTTAACAGGGAAAGAGACCCAGTACTTC. The V gene is TRBV11-1, the J gene TRBJ2-5; a possible D gene is TRBD1 (6 bases). V was shortened by 2 bases and J by 3 bases, with 7 bases between the two germline ends. There are 13 residues in the CDR3. In germline, CDR1 is SGHAT, CDR2 FQDESV (reference sequence).

The chain has TRBV12-3 or TRBV12-4 and TRBJ1-1, with TRBD1 identical over 11 bases. The CDR3 sequence is 16 residues long. The J segment lost 0 bases and the V segment lost 1 base, leaving 1 base of the junction unmatched. The CDR3 DNA is TGTGCCAGCAGTTTAGGGACAGGGGGCATGAACACTGAAGCTTTCTTT. This encodes CASSLGTGGMNTEAFF.

This sequence joins TRBV11-2 and TRBJ2-4; 15 bases are a match to TRBD2. J lost 3 bases, V lost 4 bases, and 7 bases had no gene match. Germline values: CDR1 SGHAT, CDR2 FQNNGV. The CDR3 runs to 18 residues. The CDR3 DNA is TGTGCCAGCAGCTCCTCCGGGACTAGCGGGAGGAACAAAAACATTCAGTACTTC. This encodes CASSSSGTSGRNKNIQYF.

The V gene is TRBV7-9, the J gene TRBJ2-7; 7 bases line up with TRBD1. Germline values: CDR1 SEHNR, CDR2 FQNEAQ (reference sequence). This CDR3 comprises 14 residues. The V gene end was trimmed by 5 bases and the J gene end by 5 bases; junction bases not matched to a gene: 9. The CDR3 DNA reads TGTGCCAGCAGCCACAGGGGCAAGGGCCACGAGCAGTACTTC. Translating it yields CASSHRGKGHEQYF.

V and J are TRBV25-1 and TRBJ1-4; tentatively, D is TRBD1 (6 bases). The CDR3 totals 15 residues. Deletions cut 1 base from V and 7 bases from J, with 13 bases between. The V gene's germline CDR1 is MGHDK and CDR2 SYGVNS. DNA of the CDR3: TGTGCCAGCAGTGAATGGGGTGGGGGCGGTGAAAAACTGTTTTTT. Amino acid sequence: CASSEWGGGGEKLFF.

This clonotype has a count of ten or more. V gene TRBV5-1 combines with J gene TRBJ2-1, with no clear D. Germline V lookup: CDR1 SGHRS, CDR2 YFSETQ. V gave up 4 bases and J gave up 0 bases, with 17 bases separating them. The CDR3 runs to 17 residues. The DNA of the CDR3 is TGCGCCAGCAGCCGAAGATTCGACGAGCGCTCCTACAATGAGCAGTTCTTC. Protein sequence: CASSRRFDERSYNEQFF.